Each of the 28 T cell receptor beta chains below was sequenced from the same sample in a study of T-cell memory formation after mild COVID-19. Via MiXCR, TCRdb re-called the 5' RACE reads, giving one row per CDR3 protein. This sample has fewer than 350,000 distinct CDR3 sequences; 18% occur once, and the top ten carry under 25%. Source material: PBMCs or a T cell subset sorted from them (not recorded which). Receptors were obtained from a man younger than 35 who had mild COVID-19 (a few samples of this study predate the infection). Cell type and time point are not known.

This clonotype occurred a few times. This chain uses TRBV7-2 with TRBJ2-3, with D unclear. This CDR3 is 13 amino acids long. The V and J ends lost 7 bases and 4 bases respectively, with 12 bases between them. Germline assignment: CDR1 SGHTA and CDR2 FQGNSA. The CDR3 DNA sequence: TGTGCCAGCACGATACGAGCTCCAGATACGCAGTATTTT. Protein sequence: CASTIRAPDTQYF.

This clonotype came up a few times. The chain recombines TRBV12-3 or TRBV12-4 with TRBJ1-2; 12 nucleotides agree with TRBD1. V shed 6 bases and J 3 bases; nucleotides not matched to a gene: 5. CDR3 size: 15 residues. CDR3 DNA sequence: TGTGCCAGCAGCCTCGGGACAGGGGGCCACTATGGCTACACCTTC. Its translation: CASSLGTGGHYGYTF.

This clonotype was seen only a few times. This could be a read error, since a much larger clone is one nucleotide away. The CDR3, as DNA: TGTGCCAGCAGCCACGCAGATACGCAGTATTTT. Translated: CASSHADTQYF. The chain carries TRBV4-2 and TRBJ2-3; no definite D call. Per germline, CDR1 LGHNA and CDR2 YNFKEQ. V lost 3 bases and J 4 bases, leaving 2 bases between the germline ends. This CDR3 comprises 11 residues.

The chain couples TRBV5-4 to TRBJ2-1, with no clear D. In germline, CDR1 is SGHNT, CDR2 YYREEE (reference sequence). The CDR3 contains 15 residues. V gave up 4 bases and J gave up 0 bases, with 11 bases separating them. CDR3 DNA sequence: TGTGCCAGCAGCCTGACAAGTAGCTCCTACAATGAGCAGTTCTTC. As protein: CASSLTSSSYNEQFF. The entire variable domain, with the rest obtained from reference TRBV5-4 and TRBJ2-1, is as follows: ETGVTQSPTHLIKTRGQQVTLRCSSQSGHNTVSWYQQALGQGPQFIFQYYREEENGRGNFPPRFSGLQFPNYSSELNVNALELDDSALYLCASSLTSSSYNEQFFGPGTRLTVL.

The chain uses TRBV15 and TRBJ2-5, with unresolved D. From germline, CDR1 is LNHNV and CDR2 YYDKDF (reference sequence). The CDR3 loop spans 15 amino acids. The V end lost 0 bases, the J end lost 4 bases, and 12 bases lay between the germline ends. CDR3 loop: CATSRELSIRETQYF. The CDR3 nucleotides read TGTGCCACCAGCAGAGAGCTCTCCATCAGAGAGACCCAGTACTTC. The full variable domain, in which reference TRBV15 and TRBJ2-5 provide the parts outside the CDR3, is DAMVIQNPRYQVTQFGKPVTLSCSQTLNHNVMYWYQQKSSQAPKLLFHYYDKDFNNEADTPDNFQSRRPNTSFCFLDIRSPGLGDTAMYLCATSRELSIRETQYFGPGTRLLVL.

This chain uses TRBV7-2 with TRBJ2-3, with TRBD2 matching over 10 bases. This CDR3 contains 19 residues. CDR1 and CDR2 (germline): SGHTA, FQGNSA. V was pared by 2 bases and J by 0 bases, with 11 bases of the junction left unmatched. Here the CDR3 reads CASSLLGASGGLSTDTQYF. As DNA, the CDR3 is TGTGCCAGCAGCTTACTGGGGGCTAGCGGGGGCCTTAGCACAGATACGCAGTATTTT.

The V and J genes are TRBV6-4 and TRBJ2-2, with 9 bases fitting TRBD2. Germline V lookup: CDR1 MRHNA, CDR2 SNTAGT. The CDR3 runs to 16 residues. V lost 5 bases to trimming and J lost 7 bases; unmatched junction nucleotides: 11. The DNA for the CDR3 is TGTGCCAGCAGTCCCTCCGGCGGGGGGGCCGGCGGGGAGCTGTTTTTT. Amino acid sequence: CASSPSGGGAGGELFF.

The rearrangement links TRBV4-2 to TRBJ1-1; D not resolved. The CDR3 loop spans 14 amino acids. CDR1 is LGHNA and CDR2 is YNFKEQ in the germline V gene. Trimming left V 1 base short and J 3 bases short, with 9 bases between. CDR3 residues: CASSQALSYTEAFF. The CDR3 coding sequence is TGTGCCAGCAGCCAAGCGCTTTCCTACACTGAAGCTTTCTTT.

V usage is TRBV6-2 or TRBV6-3 and J usage is TRBJ2-1; 10 nucleotides match TRBD2. With V trimmed by 5 bases and J by 5 bases, 15 bases remained unmatched. Germline V gene sequence: CDR1 MNHEY, CDR2 SVGEGT. This CDR3 comprises 18 residues. In nucleotides, the CDR3 is TGTGCCAGCAGTCTCTACTCATACGCTAGCGGGGGAGACAATGAGCAGTTCTTC. This gives the protein CASSLYSYASGGDNEQFF.

The chain has TRBV4-1 and TRBJ2-1; D call uncertain. CDR1 and CDR2 from the germline V gene are MGHRA and YSYEKL. The CDR3 loop spans 13 amino acids. The ends were cut back, 3 bases at V and 4 bases at J, with 7 bases in the middle. This CDR3 is CASSHQPYNEQFF. As DNA, the CDR3 is TGCGCCAGCAGCCATCAGCCTTACAATGAGCAGTTCTTC.

This clonotype was observed many times. CDR3 protein: CATRQGSVGTQYF. The CDR3, as DNA: TGTGCCACCAGACAGGGGAGTGTCGGGACCCAGTACTTC. This rearrangement joins TRBV24-1 to TRBJ2-5, with TRBD1 identical over 7 bases. The CDR3 is 13 residues long. Germline V gives CDR1 KGHDR, CDR2 SFDVKD. Trimming removed 7 bases from V and 7 bases from J; junction bases left unmatched: 8.

This clonotype was found a few times. The rearrangement uses TRBV11-2 and TRBJ2-3; tentative D call: TRBD1 (5 bases). CDR3 length equals 17 residues. From germline, CDR1 is SGHAT and CDR2 FQNNGV. The V end was cut by 3 bases, the J end by 2 bases, with 18 bases between. The DNA of the CDR3 is TGTGCCAGCAGCTTTACTCCAGGCCAAGGGGACACAGATACGCAGTATTTT. It translates to CASSFTPGQGDTDTQYF.

The V and J genes are TRBV20-1 and TRBJ2-4; D not resolved. In germline, CDR1 is DFQATT, CDR2 SNEGSKA (reference sequence). The CDR3 runs 13 residues. The V and J ends lost 0 bases and 7 bases respectively, with 10 bases between them. In nucleotides, the CDR3 is TGCAGTGCTAGAGACTTAGGACCTAACATTCAGTACTTC. Translating gives CSARDLGPNIQYF.

CDR3 sequence: CASSSLFTEAFF. The CDR3 DNA follows: TGTGCCAGCAGCTCCCTTTTCACTGAAGCTTTCTTT. The rearrangement uses TRBV7-2 and TRBJ1-1; D gene unclear. CDR1 is SGHTA, CDR2 FQGNSA, per germline. This CDR3 has 12 residues. V was shortened by 4 bases and J by 4 bases, with 7 bases between the two germline ends.

The genes are TRBV6-1 and TRBJ2-2; D remains unclear. The CDR3 runs to 12 residues. The V gene lost 3 bases and the J gene lost 6 bases, with 5 bases spanning the gap. Germline V gene sequence: CDR1 MNHNS, CDR2 SASEGT. CDR3 nucleotides: TGTGCCAGCAGTGATCTTGCCGGGGAGCTGTTTTTT. It is translated as CASSDLAGELFF.

This clonotype has just a few counts. J is TRBJ2-2 and V is TRBV2; a weak D match, TRBD1 (5 bases). The CDR3 is 14 amino acids. CDR1 is SNHLY, CDR2 FYNNEI, per germline. Trimming left V 4 bases short and J 4 bases short, with 10 bases between. The CDR3 coding sequence is TGTGCCAGCAGTGGGACACGAGGCACCGGGGAGCTGTTTTTT. Encoded protein: CASSGTRGTGELFF.

This clonotype was detected only a few times. V usage is TRBV2 and J usage is TRBJ1-4, with D tentatively TRBD1 (5 bases). V gave up 11 bases and J gave up 7 bases, with 11 bases separating them. Germline values: CDR1 SNHLY, CDR2 FYNNEI. CDR3 size: 11 residues. The chain's CDR3 is CASVGGEKLFF. The CDR3 nucleotides are TGTGCCTCAGTCGGGGGTGAAAAACTGTTTTTT.

The chain uses TRBV28 and TRBJ2-5, with D possibly being TRBD2 (5 bases). CDR3 length: 16 amino acids. V lost 7 bases to trimming and J lost 3 bases, with 21 bases between them. Germline CDR1 MDHEN, CDR2 SYDVKM. The CDR3 sequence is CASTTGGYLTEETQYF. CDR3 nucleotides: TGTGCCAGCACCACGGGCGGGTACTTGACCGAAGAGACCCAGTACTTC.

The rearrangement links TRBV20-1 to TRBJ1-1; the D gene is possibly TRBD1 (5 bases). Per germline, CDR1 DFQATT and CDR2 SNEGSKA (reference sequence). The CDR3 totals 11 residues. CDR3 sequence: CAGTLNTEAFF. The CDR3 DNA follows: TGCGCCGGGACCCTGAACACTGAAGCTTTCTTT.

In this sample, this clonotype turned up once. This chain uses TRBV29-1 with TRBJ2-3; 7 bases agree with TRBD2. The germline V gene encodes CDR1 SQVTM and CDR2 ANQGSEA. This CDR3 comprises 14 residues. In DNA form, the CDR3 reads TGCACAACCAGGGAGGGGTCCCACACAGATACGCAGTATTTT. It is translated as CTTREGSHTDTQYF.

The chain couples TRBV5-1 to TRBJ1-2; perhaps TRBD1 as D (5 bases). The CDR3 has 16 amino acids. The germline gives CDR1 SGHRS, CDR2 YFSETQ. Trimming shortened V by 1 base and J by 3 bases, and 16 bases separated the two germline ends. The DNA for the CDR3 is TGCGCCAGCAGCTTGTCCCCCGGGGCTTCCTACTATGGCTACACCTTC. Protein product: CASSLSPGASYYGYTF.

This clonotype was detected only a few times. The rearrangement uses TRBV7-9 and TRBJ2-1, with no clear D. Germline-derived CDR1 and CDR2 are SEHNR and FQNEAQ (reference sequence). The germline V and J ends were trimmed by 1 base and 0 bases, with 7 bases remaining between them. The CDR3 has 15 residues. DNA of the CDR3: TGTGCCAGCAGCTTAGTAATGGGCTCCTACAATGAGCAGTTCTTC. It codes for CASSLVMGSYNEQFF.

CDR3 region: CASSQDRTGKPNEKLFF. In nucleotides, the CDR3 is TGCGCCAGCAGCCAAGATAGGACAGGGAAGCCTAATGAAAAACTGTTTTTT. The chain uses TRBV4-1 and TRBJ1-4; 8 bases map to TRBD1. CDR3 size: 17 residues. Germline CDR1 is MGHRA and CDR2 is YSYEKL. J was trimmed by 3 bases and V by 0 bases; bases with no gene match: 6.

V usage is TRBV5-1 and J usage is TRBJ1-6, with D uncertain. Trimming took 4 bases from V and 10 from J, leaving 21 bases between them. This CDR3 has 16 amino acids. Germline CDR1 is SGHRS and CDR2 is YFSETQ. The CDR3 nucleotides read TGCGCCAGCAGCCACCAGTCCGGACTCAGATCCTCACCCCTCCACTTT. Protein product: CASSHQSGLRSSPLHF.

This clonotype was seen a handful of times. The rearrangement joins TRBV4-1 to TRBJ2-7, with D perhaps TRBD1 or TRBD2 (6 bases each). Germline V gene data show CDR1 as MGHRA and CDR2 as YSYEKL. V lost 0 bases, J lost 2 bases, and 14 bases lay in between. CDR3 length: 16 amino acids. In nucleotides, the CDR3 is TGCGCCAGCAGCCAAGAAAGAGGGGGGTTCCCCTACGAGCAGTACTTC. It specifies CASSQERGGFPYEQYF.

There are a few counts of this clonotype. The chain recombines TRBV6-6 with TRBJ2-5; D remains unclear. V shed 0 bases and J shed 5 bases, with 10 bases lying between them. CDR3 length: 14 amino acids. Germline V gene lookup returns CDR1 MNHNY and CDR2 SVGAGI (reference sequence). This CDR3 is CASSYSNLAETQYF. The CDR3 DNA sequence: TGTGCCAGCAGTTACTCGAATCTCGCGGAGACCCAGTACTTC.

In this sample, this clonotype turned up a few times. The chain has TRBV24-1 and TRBJ2-5, with D possibly matching TRBD2 (5 bases). The CDR3 loop spans 15 amino acids. The V end was cut by 4 bases, the J end by 2 bases, with 13 bases between. The V gene's germline CDR1 is KGHDR and CDR2 SFDVKD. CDR3 in amino acids: CATSDRGSLQETQYF. For the CDR3, the DNA is TGTGCCACCAGTGACCGAGGGAGTCTACAAGAGACCCAGTACTTC.

The genes are TRBV20-1 and TRBJ2-7; possibly TRBD1 for D (5 bases). V dropped 1 base and J dropped 4 bases, with 11 bases sitting between them. CDR1 is DFQATT and CDR2 is SNEGSKA in the germline V gene (reference sequence). CDR3 length: 13 amino acids. CDR3 residues: CSARAPRAYEQYF. In DNA, the CDR3 is TGCAGTGCTAGAGCCCCCAGGGCATACGAGCAGTACTTC.